This T cell receptor (beta chain) was recorded in a study of T cell repertoires in cytomegalovirus infection. Study context: Both CMV infection and a matching HLA type were indicated by public TCR beta signatures.

On this clonotype: Antigen specificity is unknown.

Each CDR3 protein is one row after TCRdb ran MiXCR on the reads. The sample consists of a few hundred thousand distinct CDR3 sequences, around 29% of them appearing once. CDR3 length: 13 amino acids. Germline assignment: CDR1 DFQATT and CDR2 SNEGSKA (reference sequence). Trimming left V 3 bases short and J 11 bases short, with 14 bases between. Sequences were derived from cultured PBMCs, sampled from culture after CMV antigen stimulation. The V call is TRBV20-1, the J call TRBJ1-6; D not resolved. The source is a human donor in good health (CMV status not recorded). Some clones in this sample may be carry-over from other donors' samples. This CDR3 is CSASEGRQPPLHF. Here the CDR3 DNA reads TGCAGTGCTAGTGAGGGCCGGCAGCCACCCCTCCACTTT.